This TCR beta chain was obtained from a study of cytomegalovirus exposure and HLA in healthy donors. Notes on this clone: The antigen remains unidentified.

Points from the study as a whole: Owing to their indistinguishability, certain V segments, notably TRBV6-2 and TRBV6-3, were excluded. The only immune exposure information that was available was CMV serostatus. A few CMV-associated chains proved CMV antigen-specific in vitro.

Participants comprised healthy donors of bone marrow. V dropped 2 bases and J dropped 5; count of bases not matched to a gene: 7. CDR3 length: 16 amino acids. The germline gives CDR1 MDHEN, CDR2 SYDVKM. The PCR ran on 60 Vbeta and 13 Jbeta primers. Generated by immunoSEQ multiplex PCR, the TCRdb table keeps only in-frame clones and is missing some. The data contain 85,000 to 100,000 clones, around 83% of them singletons. The clonotype originates from a female donor in good health and CMV-seropositive. The rearrangement joins TRBV28 to TRBJ1-5; 9 bases fit TRBD1. Sequenced: PBMCs. CDR3 sequence reads: CASSLLDRGVDQPQHF. DNA for the CDR3: TGTGCCAGCAGTTTACTGGACAGGGGCGTGGATCAGCCCCAGCATTTT. The full variable domain, rest sourced from reference TRBV28 and TRBJ1-5, is DVKVTQSSRYLVKRTGEKVFLECVQDMDHENMFWYRQDPGLGLRLIYFSYDVKMKEKGDIPEGYSVSREKKERFSLILESASTNQTSMYLCASSLLDRGVDQPQHFGDGTRLSIL.